This T cell receptor (beta chain) was sequenced in a study of blood T cell repertoires in COVID-19. Across the whole study: From the United States, Italy and Spain came samples of acute and convalescent COVID-19. PBMCs, B-cell-depleted T cells, or T cells were the source of the cDNA or gDNA that made up the material.

The CDR3 has 14 amino acids. The ends were cut back, 7 bases at V and 6 bases at J, with 18 bases in the middle. Germline CDR1 and CDR2: ENHRY and SYGVKD. In the original workflow: Amplifying reference gene primers gave estimates of nucleated cell counts. Sequencing used immunoSEQ multiplex PCR; TCRdb keeps in-frame clones, though not all of them. That table supplies the V and J calls and clone size; D and trimming were determined from the DNA. This table has 150,000 or so clones, around 86% appearing once. Specimen: peripheral blood. This chain joins TRBV10-3 and TRBJ1-1, with D possibly matching TRBD1 (5 bases). This receptor was identified in an elderly man with acute or convalescent COVID-19. This chain's CDR3 is CAITDPQVPSEAFF. Here the CDR3 DNA reads TGTGCCATCACTGACCCACAGGTACCTTCTGAAGCTTTCTTT.